This is a list of T cell receptor beta chains from one sample in a study of breast tumors, draining lymph nodes, adjacent tissues. TCRdb re-called the multiplex PCR reads with MiXCR, one entry per CDR3 protein. The sample comprises tens of thousands of distinct CDR3 sequences, approximately 19% of which are singletons, and 2% to 2.5% rests with the top ten. Sequenced sample: axillary lymph node tissue. These receptors originate from a female donor with breast cancer. Some clones in this sample may be carry-over from other donors' samples. Each CDR3 is given with its conserved first and last residue.

J | V | CDR3
TRBJ2-7 | TRBV27 | CASSFGRDYEQYF
TRBJ2-7 | TRBV10-2 | CASSSGLAGKGEQYF
TRBJ1-1 | TRBV11-2 | CASSLGGGITEAFF
TRBJ2-3 | TRBV20-1 | CSARDGRQVADTQYF
TRBJ2-1 | TRBV11-1 | CASSSGLAGGRGKYNEQFF
TRBJ2-7 | TRBV6-2/TRBV6-3 | CASSQLQGYEQYF
TRBJ1-4 | TRBV4-1 | CASSSQTGPLSTNEKLFF
TRBJ1-5 | TRBV28 | CASSLGGKQPQHF
TRBJ1-2 | TRBV20-1 | CSAPEGVYGYTF
TRBJ2-1 | TRBV2 | CASTPLGAYNEQFF
TRBJ2-1 | TRBV2 | CASGTSVNEQFF
TRBJ1-5 | TRBV7-9 | CAGSHDSHQPQHF
TRBJ2-2 | TRBV12-3/TRBV12-4 | CASSYPSSNTGELFF
TRBJ2-7 | TRBV27 | CASSTRPQTGPAYEQYF
TRBJ2-7 | TRBV4-1 | CASSQEDRPVLLIF
TRBJ2-2 | TRBV24-1 | CATSDREGVQGELFF
TRBJ2-7 | TRBV6-6 | CASRRGGGTSGPYEQYF
TRBJ2-7 | TRBV9 | CASSVGAGGSGYEQYF
TRBJ2-3 | TRBV5-6 | CASSSLADTQYF
TRBJ2-5 | TRBV6-4 | CASIHPGRETQYF
TRBJ1-2 | TRBV6-2/TRBV6-3 | CASSPSVGMNYGYTF
TRBJ2-5 | TRBV4-3 | CASSQLAGAGGPTQYF
TRBJ2-2 | TRBV12-5 | CASGLVLGGGELFF
TRBJ2-5 | TRBV7-2 | CASSPTFVGSQYF
TRBJ1-1 | TRBV10-2 | CASSGDRDAEAFF
TRBJ2-1 | TRBV11-3 | CASSLARWDNEQFF
TRBJ2-5 | TRBV5-1 | CASSAGQWTQYF
TRBJ2-7 | TRBV5-1 | CASSLEPRLAGAYEQYF
TRBJ1-3 | TRBV11-3 | CASIVPGQKF
TRBJ1-2 | TRBV11-2 | CATARTGGAVNYGYTF
TRBJ2-5 | TRBV5-6 | CASSLDGTGVRETQYF
TRBJ1-2 | TRBV6-2/TRBV6-3 | CASTSTGQLGYTF
TRBJ2-5 | TRBV6-2/TRBV6-3 | CASSRPGERETQYF
TRBJ2-2 | TRBV7-9 | CASSLGDRYANTGELFF
TRBJ2-2 | TRBV6-6 | CASTKSRGPGELFF